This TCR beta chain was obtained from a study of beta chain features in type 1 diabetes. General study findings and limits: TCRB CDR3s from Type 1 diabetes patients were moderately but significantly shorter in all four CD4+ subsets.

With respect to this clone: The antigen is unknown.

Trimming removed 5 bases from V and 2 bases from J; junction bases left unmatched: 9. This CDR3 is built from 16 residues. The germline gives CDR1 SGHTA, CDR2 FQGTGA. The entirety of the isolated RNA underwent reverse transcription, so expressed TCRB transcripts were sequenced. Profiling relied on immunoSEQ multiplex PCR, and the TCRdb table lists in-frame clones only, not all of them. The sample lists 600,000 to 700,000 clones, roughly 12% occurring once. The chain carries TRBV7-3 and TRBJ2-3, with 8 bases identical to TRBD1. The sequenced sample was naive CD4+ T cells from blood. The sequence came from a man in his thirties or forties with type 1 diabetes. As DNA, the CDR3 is TGTGCCAGCAGCCGAGGAACGACAGGGGACACAGATACGCAGTATTTT. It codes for CASSRGTTGDTDTQYF.